A single sample gave rise to the 32 T cell receptor beta chains below, sequenced in a study of tumor-infiltrating lymphocytes in primary liver carcinoma. From roughly 0.45 ug total RNA, TCR beta cDNA was generated with a primer in the constant region. Three nested multiplex PCR rounds, a slightly modified ARM-PCR method, built the TCR beta libraries. For approximately 11 cycles apiece, the opening two PCR rounds ran with TRBV1-TRBV30 forward primers and a C-beta reverse primer. MiXCR, run by TCRdb on the multiplex PCR reads, gives a single entry per CDR3 protein. This sample has 310,000 or so distinct CDR3 sequences, with less than 65% found just once. Unsorted whole blood yielded the blood RNA, and germline DNA was also extracted. Sequenced sample: peripheral blood. Receptors were obtained from a middle-aged man with primary liver carcinoma and hepatitis B virus infection.

Of note for this clonotype: At one end, the junction sequence differs from germline, possibly due to a read error. The rearrangement uses TRBV11-2 and TRBJ2-2; 11 bases map to TRBD2. Germline CDR1 SGHAT, CDR2 FQNNGV. The CDR3 is made up of 16 amino acids. CDR3 sequence reads: CANSPGGTSGTGELFF. As DNA, the CDR3 is TGTGCCAACAGCCCAGGTGGGACTAGCGGCACAGGGGAGCTGTTTTTT.

Many counts were recorded for this clonotype. This rearrangement joins TRBV6-6 to TRBJ2-1, with D perhaps TRBD2 (6 bases). Between the trimmed V and J ends, which lost 8 bases and 5 bases, there was a span of 19 bases. This CDR3 spans 15 amino acids. Germline V gene data show CDR1 as MNHNY and CDR2 as SVGAGI (reference sequence). The CDR3 is CASWAGSFSHNEQFF. The DNA for the CDR3 is TGTGCCAGCTGGGCGGGGAGTTTTTCCCACAATGAGCAGTTCTTC.

This clonotype was detected many times. The J gene is TRBJ2-5, the V gene TRBV10-1, with D uncertain. CDR3 length: 13 amino acids. The ends were cut back, 0 bases at V and 5 bases at J, with 7 bases in the middle. Germline CDR1 reads WNHNN; CDR2 reads SYGVQD (reference sequence). The CDR3 spells CASSESTGETQYF. The CDR3 region has the DNA TGCGCCAGCAGTGAGTCGACTGGGGAGACCCAGTACTTC.

The V call is TRBV19, the J call TRBJ2-1; TRBD2 aligns across 7 bases. The CDR3 is 20 residues long. CDR1 and CDR2 from the germline V gene are LNHDA and SQIVND (reference sequence). V lost 5 bases and J lost 4; bases outside the gene matches: 23. CDR3 coding DNA: TGTGCCAGTAGTCCGGGGCGGGAGCTACCTCCCTACAATAATTACAATGAGCAGTTCTTC. Translation gives CASSPGRELPPYNNYNEQFF.

In regard to this clonotype: The junction shows a germline mismatch at one end, possibly a read error. This chain joins TRBV30 and TRBJ1-2, with TRBD1 matching over 8 bases. Germline V gene sequence: CDR1 GTSNPN, CDR2 SVGIG (reference sequence). The CDR3 runs to 16 residues. CDR3 DNA: TGTGCCTGGGGTGTCCGAATCAGGGGGCGAGACTATGGCTACACCTTC. This gives the protein CAWGVRIRGRDYGYTF. Together with reference TRBV30 and TRBJ1-2, the CDR3 gives the full variable domain: SQTIHQWPATLVQPVGSPLSLECTVEGTSNPNLYWYRQAAGRGLQLLFYSVGIGQISSEVPQNLSASRPQDRQFILSSKKLLLSDSGFYLCAWGVRIRGRDYGYTFGSGTRLTVV.

This clonotype has at least ten counts. The chain has TRBV29-1 and TRBJ1-2, with 7 bases matching TRBD1. The CDR3 spans 12 residues. V shed 1 base, J shed 7 bases, and the junction held 3 bases outside the gene matches. Germline lookup yields CDR1 SQVTM and CDR2 ANQGSEA. The CDR3 DNA reads as TGCAGCGTTGAAGGAGGGGGCCTTGGCTACACCTTC. Encoded protein: CSVEGGGLGYTF.

The chain has TRBV30 and TRBJ2-1, with TRBD1 matching 8 bases. Germline loops: CDR1 GTSNPN, CDR2 SVGIG (reference sequence). After removal of 5 bases from V and 4 bases from J, the junction contained 13 bases not matched to a gene. This CDR3 is 16 amino acids long. In DNA, the CDR3 is TGTGCCTGGGTAACTCTCGGGACAGGTCGATACAATGAGCAGTTCTTC. Translating it yields CAWVTLGTGRYNEQFF.

Points on this clonotype: Given the absence of the conserved phenylalanine or tryptophan at the CDR3 end, a read error is likely. The chain has TRBV12-3 or TRBV12-4 and TRBJ2-2; D is unclear. V lost 8 bases and J 6 bases, leaving 10 bases between the germline ends. The CDR3 runs 12 residues. CDR3 nucleotide sequence: TGTGCCAGCGAAGGCACGGCCGGGGAGCTGTTTTTA. Translated, it gives CASEGTAGELFL.

Only a few counts were recorded for this clonotype. A read error may produce the germline difference seen at one junction end. The V and J genes are TRBV11-1 and TRBJ2-4; 8 bases are shared with TRBD2. Germline CDR1 reads SGHAT; CDR2 reads FQDESV (reference sequence). The CDR3 length is 17 residues. Here the CDR3 DNA reads TGTGTCAGCAGCTTTCCCGGGACTAGTGGGACCAAAAACATTCAGTACTTC. It specifies CVSSFPGTSGTKNIQYF.

The rearrangement uses TRBV11-2 and TRBJ2-7; perhaps TRBD2 as D (5 bases). The CDR3 covers 17 residues. V lost 7 bases to trimming and J lost 4 bases, with 26 bases between them. The germline gives CDR1 SGHAT, CDR2 FQNNGV. The CDR3 reads CASIIVEGAESEYEQYF. The DNA for the CDR3 is TGTGCCAGCATTATAGTGGAAGGAGCGGAAAGTGAGTACGAGCAGTACTTC.

V usage is TRBV6-5 and J usage is TRBJ1-5; 7 bases are shared with TRBD1. Germline V gives CDR1 MNHEY, CDR2 SVGAGI. The CDR3 length is 16 residues. V shed 7 bases and J 6 bases; nucleotides not matched to a gene: 15. CDR3: CASNSEGAGQSQPQHF. The DNA for the CDR3 is TGTGCCAGCAACTCCGAGGGGGCGGGGCAGAGTCAGCCCCAGCATTTT.

A remark on this clonotype: The junction does not match germline at one end; this may be a read error. V gene TRBV10-3 combines with J gene TRBJ2-7; 8 bases align to TRBD2. This CDR3 region has 15 residues. The germline V gene encodes CDR1 ENHRY and CDR2 SYGVKD. The CDR3 sequence: CTIRESSGGPYEQYF. DNA for the CDR3: TGTACCATCAGAGAGTCTTCGGGAGGGCCGTACGAGCAGTACTTC.

Notes on this clonotype: This clone may be a read error of a much larger clone one base away. V usage is TRBV10-2 and J usage is TRBJ2-5; no firm D call. CDR1 is WSHSY and CDR2 is SAAADI in the germline V gene. This CDR3 is built from 13 residues. The CDR3 sequence: CASSAQVQETQCF. CDR3 sequence (DNA): TGCGCCAGCAGTGCGCAGGTCCAAGAGACCCAGTGCTTC.

The chain links TRBV10-1 to TRBJ2-1; 9 bases align to TRBD1. The V gene's germline CDR1 is WNHNN and CDR2 SYGVQD (reference sequence). CDR3 length equals 13 residues. J lost 10 bases, V lost 3 bases, and 4 bases had no gene match. The CDR3 sequence is CASSENRGLEQFF. The CDR3 bases are TGCGCCAGCAGTGAAAACAGGGGGCTCGAGCAGTTCTTC.

Points on this clonotype: A much larger clone is a single base away; this may be a read error. The V gene is TRBV4-2, the J gene TRBJ1-1; 7 nucleotides match TRBD1. Germline V gene data show CDR1 as LGHNA and CDR2 as YNFKEQ. The CDR3 sequence is 15 residues long. The CDR3 loop is CASSQGQGENIEAFF. For the CDR3, the DNA is TGTGCCAGCAGCCAAGGACAGGGCGAGAACATTGAAGCTTTCTTT.

As regards this clonotype: A much bigger clone sits one base away, suggesting this may be a read error. This rearrangement joins TRBV4-3 to TRBJ2-3, with 8 bases matching TRBD2. This CDR3 is 19 amino acids long. Trimming removed 3 bases from V and 3 bases from J; junction bases left unmatched: 17. Per germline, CDR1 LGHNA and CDR2 YSLEER. The CDR3 here is CASSHLLGITSGDTDTQYF. Written as DNA, the CDR3 is TGCGCCAGCAGCCACCTCTTGGGAATTACTAGCGGTGATACAGATACGCAGTATTTT.

As regards this clonotype: This may arise from a read error, as a much more abundant clone is one base away. This sequence joins TRBV6-5 and TRBJ2-2; 7 positions agree with TRBD1. From germline, CDR1 is MNHEY and CDR2 SVGAGI. This CDR3 region has 17 residues. DNA for the CDR3: TGTGCCTGCAGACACCTCCGGAGACAGGGCCCCACCGGGGAGCTGTTTTTT. The encoded protein is CACRHLRRQGPTGELFF.

In the case of this clonotype: A much larger clone lies one base from this, so it may be a read error. The chain carries TRBV6-5 and TRBJ2-1; D possibly corresponds to TRBD2 (5 bases). Germline lookup yields CDR1 MNHEY and CDR2 SVGAGI. There are 14 residues in the CDR3. V lost 5 bases and J lost 0, with 8 bases in between. The CDR3 region is CASSVEGSYNEQFF. In DNA form, the CDR3 reads TGTGCCAGCAGTGTCGAGGGCTCCTACAATGAGCAGTTCTTC.

Concerning this clonotype: This may stem from a read error, because a much larger clone lies one nucleotide away. The chain uses TRBV29-1 and TRBJ1-4, with D unresolved. This CDR3 region has 17 residues. The V end was cut by 0 bases, the J end by 3 bases, with 17 bases between. The germline V gene encodes CDR1 SQVTM and CDR2 ANQGSEA. The CDR3 sequence: CSVEEGLHIGPNEKLFF. CDR3 sequence (DNA): TGCAGCGTTGAAGAAGGCCTGCATATAGGACCTAATGAAAAACTGTTTTTT.

This clonotype has a count of ten or more. CDR3 protein: CSVVWLAGVPDTQYF. In DNA form, the CDR3 reads TGCAGCGTTGTGTGGCTAGCGGGAGTCCCAGATACGCAGTATTTT. The rearrangement links TRBV29-1 to TRBJ2-3; 10 bases match TRBD2. The J segment lost 4 bases and the V segment lost 4 bases, leaving 8 bases of the junction unmatched. The CDR3 is 15 residues long. Germline CDR1 SQVTM, CDR2 ANQGSEA.

J is TRBJ2-3 and V is TRBV28; 8 bases line up with TRBD2. The CDR3 runs to 18 residues. Germline CDR1 and CDR2: MDHEN and SYDVKM. V dropped 4 bases and J dropped 2; count of bases not matched to a gene: 14. DNA of the CDR3: TGTGCCAGCAGTTACTCCGGGACTAGATCCGTAGTCACAGATACGCAGTATTTT. Translation gives CASSYSGTRSVVTDTQYF.

Comment on this clonotype: This may come from a read error, since a much larger clone is one base off. The V call is TRBV10-3, the J call TRBJ2-3, with D possibly TRBD2 on 6 matching bases. The CDR3 covers 13 residues. Germline V gene data show CDR1 as ENHRY and CDR2 as SYGVKD. The CDR3 DNA reads as TGTGACATCAGCCGACTAGTATCAGATACGCAGTATTTT. Translating it yields CDISRLVSDTQYF.

This clonotype turned up a few times. V and J are TRBV7-8 and TRBJ2-1; TRBD2 matches at 13 bases. Trimming cost V 7 bases and J 5 bases; bases outside gene matches: 5. Looked up from germline, CDR1 is SGHVS and CDR2 is FQNEAQ. This CDR3 is 15 amino acids long. CDR3 sequence: CASKTGLAGNNEQFF. As DNA, the CDR3 is TGTGCCAGCAAGACGGGACTAGCGGGAAACAATGAGCAGTTCTTC. The variable domain in full, with the rest retrieved from reference TRBV7-8 and TRBJ2-1, is GAGVSQSPRYKVAKRGQDVALRCDPISGHVSLFWYQQALGQGPEFLTYFQNEAQLDKSGLPSDRFFAERPEGSVSTLKIQRTQQEDSAVYLCASKTGLAGNNEQFFGPGTRLTVL.

This clonotype has more than one count but fewer than ten. The chain carries TRBV28 and TRBJ1-1; D is possibly TRBD1 (5 bases). Trimming removed 3 bases from V and 8 bases from J, with 7 bases in between. The CDR3 length is 11 residues. The germline CDR1 and CDR2 sequences are MDHEN and SYDVKM. CDR3 loop: CASSLRGEAFF. The DNA for the CDR3 is TGTGCCAGCAGTTTGCGGGGCGAAGCTTTCTTT. The full variable domain, its missing parts supplied by reference TRBV28 and TRBJ1-1, is DVKVTQSSRYLVKRTGEKVFLECVQDMDHENMFWYRQDPGLGLRLIYFSYDVKMKEKGDIPEGYSVSREKKERFSLILESASTNQTSMYLCASSLRGEAFFGQGTRLTVV.

About this clonotype: This may come from a read error, since a much larger clone is one base off. This chain links TRBV7-9 with TRBJ2-1, with a possible D match to TRBD2 (5 bases). The CDR3 has 15 residues. Germline loops: CDR1 SEHNR, CDR2 FQNEAQ (reference sequence). The CDR3 here is CASSPRASSHNEQFF. The CDR3 bases are TGTGCCAGCAGCCCGCGGGCGAGCTCCCACAATGAGCAGTTCTTC.

The rearrangement links TRBV12-3 or TRBV12-4 to TRBJ2-5; D is unresolved. This CDR3 is 15 amino acids long. The V end was cut by 1 base, the J end by 5 bases, with 14 bases between. As DNA, the CDR3 is TGTGCCAGCAGTTTAGTGAGTCAGCGCTGGGAGACCCAGTACTTC. This gives the protein CASSLVSQRWETQYF.

To note about this clonotype: A clone one base away is much larger, so this may be a read error. The chain combines TRBV4-1 with TRBJ2-5; 7 nucleotides align to TRBD1. The CDR3 length is 16 residues. Germline CDR1 and CDR2: MGHRA and YSYEKL. The junction had 7 bases not matched to a gene; V was cut back by 1 base and J by 2 bases. This CDR3 reads CASSQVPGDSQETQYF. The CDR3 nucleotides read TGCGCCAGCAGCCAAGTTCCCGGGGACAGTCAAGAGACCCAGTACTTC.

In this sample, this clonotype turned up many times. A read error may produce the germline difference seen at one junction end. The chain carries TRBV5-1 and TRBJ2-1; D unclear. The CDR3 runs 11 residues. Germline-derived CDR1 and CDR2 are SGHRS and YFSETQ. The chain's CDR3 is CASSLLNEQFF. CDR3 nucleotides: TGTGCCAGCAGTTTGCTAAATGAGCAGTTCTTC.

V usage is TRBV4-3 and J usage is TRBJ2-7; TRBD2 matches at 8 bases. Germline assignment: CDR1 LGHNA and CDR2 YSLEER. The CDR3 is 16 residues long. With V trimmed by 0 bases and J by 6 bases, 10 bases remained unmatched. The CDR3 sequence: CASSQDRSGRRSEQYF. The CDR3 DNA reads TGCGCCAGCAGCCAAGATCGAAGCGGGAGAAGGTCCGAGCAGTACTTC.

Details on this clonotype: The CDR3 end shows no conserved phenylalanine or tryptophan, and so a read error is likely. As DNA, the CDR3 is TGTGTCAGCAGCTTAGGCCAGAGCTCCTACAATGAGCAGTTCTTA. Its translation: CVSSLGQSSYNEQFL. The chain employs TRBV11-3 and TRBJ2-1; D gene uncertain. Germline loops: CDR1 SGHNT, CDR2 YENEEA. There are 15 residues in the CDR3.

The chain couples TRBV5-1 to TRBJ1-1, with D unclear. The V end was cut by 0 bases, the J end by 3 bases, with 12 bases between. The CDR3 is made up of 15 amino acids. Germline CDR1 is SGHRS and CDR2 is YFSETQ. The CDR3 nucleotides are TGCGCCAGCAGCTTGGAAGGTTCCCGGTACACTGAAGCTTTCTTT. Protein: CASSLEGSRYTEAFF.

This clonotype was detected only once. V and J are TRBV29-1 and TRBJ2-7, with 7 positions matching TRBD1. Germline assignment: CDR1 SQVTM and CDR2 ANQGSEA. The CDR3 has 13 residues. The CDR3 nucleotides are TGCAGTGCCCAAGACAGGGTCTCCTACGAGCAGTACTTC. Translation: CSAQDRVSYEQYF.